The rows below give T cell receptor beta chains drawn from one sample of a study of control samples from healthy donors and cancer patients. Clones were read by immunoSEQ multiplex PCR, and TCRdb kept only the in-frame ones, dropping some. The table lists about 74,000 clones, more than 70% of them singletons. The sequenced sample was blood. Receptors originate from a woman aged 45-59 years in good health. Each CDR3 is given with its conserved first and last residue. The order of the fields is CDR3 protein, CDR3 DNA, CDR3 length, V gene, D gene, clone size, J gene. The D gene is left open where the match is weak. Clone size is not always given. Where it is, it says once, few, many or a class for expanded clones.

CDR3 protein: CASRPAPAGTTSGELFF; CDR3 DNA: TGTGCCAGCAGACCTGCCCCGGCTGGGACCACGTCCGGGGAGCTGTTTTTT; CDR3 length: 17; V gene: TRBV5-5; D gene: NA; clone size: NA; J gene: TRBJ2-2
CDR3 protein: CASSQESEGRYTF; CDR3 DNA: TGTGCCAGCAGCCAAGAAAGCGAGGGCCGCTACACCTTC; CDR3 length: 13; V gene: TRBV3-1/TRBV3-2; D gene: NA; clone size: NA; J gene: TRBJ1-2
CDR3 protein: CASSLLSNSGNTIYF; CDR3 DNA: TGTGCCAGCAGCTTGTTGTCCAACTCCGGAAACACCATATATTTT; CDR3 length: 15; V gene: TRBV13; D gene: NA; clone size: NA; J gene: TRBJ1-3
CDR3 protein: CASGDKGQLNQPQHF; CDR3 DNA: TGTGCCAGCGGGGATAAAGGACAGTTAAATCAGCCCCAGCATTTT; CDR3 length: 15; V gene: TRBV27; D gene: NA; clone size: NA; J gene: TRBJ1-5
CDR3 protein: CASSDGQGNNEAFF; CDR3 DNA: TGTGCCAGCAGTGATGGACAGGGGAACAATGAAGCTTTCTTT; CDR3 length: 14; V gene: TRBV2; D gene: TRBD1; clone size: once; J gene: TRBJ1-1
CDR3 protein: CAVWDRVIYGYTF; CDR3 DNA: TGTGCCGTGTGGGACAGGGTCATCTATGGCTACACCTTC; CDR3 length: 13; V gene: TRBV28; D gene: TRBD1; clone size: NA; J gene: TRBJ1-2
CDR3 protein: CSASRDRISGYTF; CDR3 DNA: TGCAGTGCTAGTAGGGACAGGATCTCTGGCTACACCTTC; CDR3 length: 13; V gene: TRBV20-1; D gene: TRBD1; clone size: NA; J gene: TRBJ1-2
CDR3 protein: CASEVPGANVLTF; CDR3 DNA: TGCGCCAGTGAGGTCCCTGGGGCCAACGTCCTGACTTTC; CDR3 length: 13; V gene: TRBV5-1; D gene: NA; clone size: NA; J gene: TRBJ2-6
CDR3 protein: CASSQDRGLAVEQFF; CDR3 DNA: TGTGCCAGCAGCCAAGATAGGGGACTAGCGGTTGAGCAGTTCTTC; CDR3 length: 15; V gene: TRBV14; D gene: TRBD2; clone size: NA; J gene: TRBJ2-1
CDR3 protein: CASRYRGGTGELFF; CDR3 DNA: TGTGCCAGCAGGTATAGGGGAGGAACCGGGGAGCTGTTTTTT; CDR3 length: 14; V gene: TRBV5-6; D gene: NA; clone size: NA; J gene: TRBJ2-2
CDR3 protein: CASSQNWENTGELFF; CDR3 DNA: TGTGCCAGCAGTCAGAATTGGGAGAACACCGGGGAGCTGTTTTTT; CDR3 length: 15; V gene: TRBV6-5; D gene: NA; clone size: NA; J gene: TRBJ2-2
CDR3 protein: CASSARQTADGYTF; CDR3 DNA: TGTGCCAGCAGCGCCAGACAGACTGCCGATGGCTACACCTTC; CDR3 length: 14; V gene: TRBV7-9; D gene: NA; clone size: once; J gene: TRBJ1-2
CDR3 protein: CAGSPGLANTEAFF; CDR3 DNA: TGTGCCGGCAGCCCGGGCCTGGCGAACACTGAAGCTTTCTTT; CDR3 length: 14; V gene: TRBV14; D gene: NA; clone size: NA; J gene: TRBJ1-1
CDR3 protein: CASSQGGLETEAFF; CDR3 DNA: TGTGCCAGCAGTCAAGGGGGGCTGGAAACTGAAGCTTTCTTT; CDR3 length: 14; V gene: TRBV7-9; D gene: NA; clone size: NA; J gene: TRBJ1-1
CDR3 protein: CASSVPRGQAVVTGELFF; CDR3 DNA: TGTGCCAGCAGCGTCCCCAGGGGGCAAGCGGTGGTTACCGGGGAGCTGTTTTTT; CDR3 length: 18; V gene: TRBV9; D gene: TRBD1; clone size: NA; J gene: TRBJ2-2
CDR3 protein: CAWSVLSKPNYGYTF; CDR3 DNA: TGTGCCTGGAGTGTACTCTCGAAACCGAACTATGGCTACACCTTC; CDR3 length: 15; V gene: TRBV30; D gene: NA; clone size: NA; J gene: TRBJ1-2
CDR3 protein: CASSIGRGEEGYTF; CDR3 DNA: TGTGCCAGTAGTATTGGCAGGGGGGAAGAAGGCTACACCTTC; CDR3 length: 14; V gene: TRBV19; D gene: TRBD1; clone size: NA; J gene: TRBJ1-2
CDR3 protein: CAIGGEITGELFF; CDR3 DNA: TGTGCCATCGGGGGCGAGATCACCGGGGAGCTGTTTTTT; CDR3 length: 13; V gene: TRBV10-3; D gene: NA; clone size: NA; J gene: TRBJ2-2
CDR3 protein: CSVAGQGINQPQHF; CDR3 DNA: TGCAGCGTTGCTGGACAGGGAATCAATCAGCCCCAGCATTTT; CDR3 length: 14; V gene: TRBV29-1; D gene: TRBD1; clone size: NA; J gene: TRBJ1-5
CDR3 protein: CASSGGRGPLQETQYF; CDR3 DNA: TGTGCCAGCAGTGGGGGCCGGGGCCCTCTCCAAGAGACCCAGTACTTC; CDR3 length: 16; V gene: TRBV6-1; D gene: NA; clone size: NA; J gene: TRBJ2-5
CDR3 protein: CASSPRQVDGYTF; CDR3 DNA: TGTGCCAGTAGTCCAAGACAGGTTGATGGCTACACCTTC; CDR3 length: 13; V gene: TRBV19; D gene: NA; clone size: NA; J gene: TRBJ1-2
CDR3 protein: CATSGREEAGELFF; CDR3 DNA: TGTGCCACCTCGGGGAGGGAAGAGGCCGGGGAGCTGTTTTTT; CDR3 length: 14; V gene: TRBV28; D gene: TRBD2; clone size: NA; J gene: TRBJ2-2
CDR3 protein: CASKQGQNTEAFF; CDR3 DNA: TGTGCCAGCAAACAGGGACAGAACACTGAAGCTTTCTTT; CDR3 length: 13; V gene: TRBV6-5; D gene: NA; clone size: NA; J gene: TRBJ1-1
CDR3 protein: CASSLGGGFYEQYF; CDR3 DNA: TGTGCCAGCTCACTGGGGGGGGGCTTCTACGAGCAGTACTTC; CDR3 length: 14; V gene: TRBV18; D gene: NA; clone size: NA; J gene: TRBJ2-7
CDR3 protein: CASRGGNTEAFF; CDR3 DNA: TGTGCCAGTAGGGGTGGGAACACTGAAGCTTTCTTT; CDR3 length: 12; V gene: TRBV19; D gene: NA; clone size: NA; J gene: TRBJ1-1
CDR3 protein: CASSQYSGQDSGGYTF; CDR3 DNA: TGTGCCAGCAGCCAATACTCGGGACAGGACAGTGGAGGCTACACCTTC; CDR3 length: 16; V gene: TRBV3-1/TRBV3-2; D gene: TRBD1; clone size: NA; J gene: TRBJ1-2
CDR3 protein: CASRDQGSAEAFF; CDR3 DNA: TGTGCCAGCAGAGACCAGGGGTCAGCTGAAGCTTTCTTT; CDR3 length: 13; V gene: TRBV21-1; D gene: NA; clone size: once; J gene: TRBJ1-1
CDR3 protein: CASSFVWGNTEAFF; CDR3 DNA: TGTGCCAGCAGCTTCGTATGGGGTAACACTGAAGCTTTCTTT; CDR3 length: 14; V gene: TRBV5-8; D gene: NA; clone size: NA; J gene: TRBJ1-1
CDR3 protein: CASSLSESYEQYF; CDR3 DNA: TGTGCCAGCAGCTTAAGTGAGAGCTACGAGCAGTACTTC; CDR3 length: 13; V gene: TRBV7-8; D gene: NA; clone size: few; J gene: TRBJ2-7
CDR3 protein: CAWSGRNYGYTF; CDR3 DNA: TGTGCCTGGAGTGGACGTAACTATGGCTACACCTTC; CDR3 length: 12; V gene: TRBV30; D gene: NA; clone size: NA; J gene: TRBJ1-2
CDR3 protein: CASSIPSYSGQGVTDTQYF; CDR3 DNA: TGTGCCAGCAGTATCCCCTCCTACTCGGGACAGGGGGTTACAGATACGCAGTATTTT; CDR3 length: 19; V gene: TRBV5-6; D gene: TRBD1; clone size: NA; J gene: TRBJ2-3
CDR3 protein: CASSPMGDTYNEQFF; CDR3 DNA: TGTGCCAGCTCACCCATGGGGGATACCTACAATGAGCAGTTCTTC; CDR3 length: 15; V gene: TRBV18; D gene: NA; clone size: NA; J gene: TRBJ2-1
CDR3 protein: CASSRGWGNTIYF; CDR3 DNA: TGTGCCAGCAGTCGTGGGTGGGGAAACACCATATATTTT; CDR3 length: 13; V gene: TRBV27; D gene: NA; clone size: NA; J gene: TRBJ1-3
CDR3 protein: CASSGQGPYEQYF; CDR3 DNA: TGTGCCAGCAGTGGTCAGGGTCCCTACGAGCAGTACTTC; CDR3 length: 13; V gene: TRBV2; D gene: NA; clone size: NA; J gene: TRBJ2-7
CDR3 protein: CASSLQSSYEQYF; CDR3 DNA: TGTGCCAGCAGTTTACAGAGTTCCTACGAGCAGTACTTC; CDR3 length: 13; V gene: TRBV28; D gene: NA; clone size: NA; J gene: TRBJ2-7
CDR3 protein: CASSRQGAGTEAFF; CDR3 DNA: TGTGCCAGCTCCCGACAGGGGGCAGGCACTGAAGCTTTCTTT; CDR3 length: 14; V gene: TRBV18; D gene: TRBD1; clone size: NA; J gene: TRBJ1-1
CDR3 protein: CASSLLGGNQPQHF; CDR3 DNA: TGTGCCAGCAGCTTACTGGGTGGCAATCAGCCCCAGCATTTT; CDR3 length: 14; V gene: TRBV11-2; D gene: NA; clone size: NA; J gene: TRBJ1-5
CDR3 protein: CATLAGGRDTQYF; CDR3 DNA: TGTGCCACCTTAGCGGGGGGGCGTGATACGCAGTATTTT; CDR3 length: 13; V gene: TRBV19; D gene: TRBD2; clone size: NA; J gene: TRBJ2-3
CDR3 protein: CASSLEFLTSPWNTQYF; CDR3 DNA: TGTGCCAGCAGCTTAGAGTTCTTGACTAGCCCCTGGAATACGCAGTATTTT; CDR3 length: 17; V gene: TRBV7-9; D gene: TRBD2; clone size: NA; J gene: TRBJ2-3
CDR3 protein: CASSLVRDTEAFF; CDR3 DNA: TGTGCCAGCAGCTTAGTCAGGGACACTGAAGCTTTCTTT; CDR3 length: 13; V gene: TRBV7-2; D gene: NA; clone size: NA; J gene: TRBJ1-1
CDR3 protein: CASSSQTRLAGANVLTF; CDR3 DNA: TGCGCCAGCAGCTCCCAAACCCGGCTTGCTGGGGCCAACGTCCTGACTTTC; CDR3 length: 17; V gene: TRBV5-1; D gene: NA; clone size: NA; J gene: TRBJ2-6
CDR3 protein: CASSQDSYNSPLHF; CDR3 DNA: TGTGCCAGCAGCCAGGACAGCTATAATTCACCCCTCCACTTT; CDR3 length: 14; V gene: TRBV5-4; D gene: NA; clone size: NA; J gene: TRBJ1-6
CDR3 protein: CASSLGGGAYSNQPQHF; CDR3 DNA: TGTGCCAGCAGCTTGGGCGGAGGGGCCTATAGCAATCAGCCCCAGCATTTT; CDR3 length: 17; V gene: TRBV5-6; D gene: NA; clone size: NA; J gene: TRBJ1-5
CDR3 protein: CAISGGLGLAASYEQYF; CDR3 DNA: TGTGCCATCAGTGGGGGTCTCGGACTAGCCGCTTCCTACGAGCAGTACTTC; CDR3 length: 17; V gene: TRBV10-3; D gene: TRBD2; clone size: NA; J gene: TRBJ2-7
CDR3 protein: CASRLTDTQYF; CDR3 DNA: TGTGCCAGCAGGTTGACAGATACGCAGTATTTT; CDR3 length: 11; V gene: TRBV6-5; D gene: NA; clone size: NA; J gene: TRBJ2-3
CDR3 protein: CASRATGGSSYEQYF; CDR3 DNA: TGTGCCAGCAGGGCAACAGGGGGCAGCTCCTACGAGCAGTACTTC; CDR3 length: 15; V gene: TRBV6-5; D gene: TRBD1; clone size: NA; J gene: TRBJ2-7
CDR3 protein: CASSPTGTGDGYTF; CDR3 DNA: TGTGCCAGCTCACCGACCGGGACAGGGGATGGCTACACCTTC; CDR3 length: 14; V gene: TRBV18; D gene: TRBD1; clone size: NA; J gene: TRBJ1-2
CDR3 protein: CAISEQNQPQHF; CDR3 DNA: TGTGCCATCAGTGAGCAAAATCAGCCCCAGCATTTT; CDR3 length: 12; V gene: TRBV10-3; D gene: NA; clone size: NA; J gene: TRBJ1-5
CDR3 protein: CASSLDRLNYGYTF; CDR3 DNA: TGTGCCAGCAGTCTGGACAGGTTGAACTATGGCTACACCTTC; CDR3 length: 14; V gene: TRBV5-4; D gene: TRBD1; clone size: few; J gene: TRBJ1-2
CDR3 protein: CASRDSRQPSYEQYF; CDR3 DNA: TGTGCCAGCAGAGACTCCCGTCAGCCATCCTACGAGCAGTACTTC; CDR3 length: 15; V gene: TRBV6-5; D gene: NA; clone size: NA; J gene: TRBJ2-7
CDR3 protein: CASSLTRWRSYEQYF; CDR3 DNA: TGTGCCAGCAGCTTGACGAGGTGGCGCAGCTACGAGCAGTACTTC; CDR3 length: 15; V gene: TRBV5-8; D gene: NA; clone size: NA; J gene: TRBJ2-7
CDR3 protein: CASSSAPSGNTIYF; CDR3 DNA: TGTGCCAGCAGCTCCGCCCCCTCTGGAAACACCATATATTTT; CDR3 length: 14; V gene: TRBV7-9; D gene: NA; clone size: NA; J gene: TRBJ1-3
CDR3 protein: CASSWAGGTDTQYF; CDR3 DNA: TGTGCCAGCAGCTGGGCAGGGGGGACAGATACGCAGTATTTT; CDR3 length: 14; V gene: TRBV11-3; D gene: NA; clone size: few; J gene: TRBJ2-3
CDR3 protein: CATSDTGTGINQPQHF; CDR3 DNA: TGTGCCACCAGTGACACCGGGACAGGGATTAATCAGCCCCAGCATTTT; CDR3 length: 16; V gene: TRBV24-1; D gene: TRBD1; clone size: NA; J gene: TRBJ1-5
CDR3 protein: CASSEVTGTLTDTQYF; CDR3 DNA: TGTGCCAGCAGTGAAGTAACGGGGACTCTCACAGATACGCAGTATTTT; CDR3 length: 16; V gene: TRBV6-1; D gene: NA; clone size: NA; J gene: TRBJ2-3
CDR3 protein: CASGEPWDSRNTEAFF; CDR3 DNA: TGTGCTAGTGGTGAGCCTTGGGACAGCAGAAACACTGAAGCTTTCTTT; CDR3 length: 16; V gene: TRBV12-5; D gene: TRBD1; clone size: NA; J gene: TRBJ1-1
CDR3 protein: CASSNQVGNTDTQYF; CDR3 DNA: TGTGCCAGCAGCAATCAGGTCGGGAACACAGATACGCAGTATTTT; CDR3 length: 15; V gene: TRBV21-1; D gene: NA; clone size: NA; J gene: TRBJ2-3
CDR3 protein: CASSLGPMSSYNEQFF; CDR3 DNA: TGTGCCAGCAGCTTGGGACCCATGAGCTCCTACAATGAGCAGTTCTTC; CDR3 length: 16; V gene: TRBV5-6; D gene: NA; clone size: NA; J gene: TRBJ2-1
CDR3 protein: CASSKQGHTIYF; CDR3 DNA: TGTGCCAGCAGCAAGCAGGGGCACACCATATATTTT; CDR3 length: 12; V gene: TRBV5-8; D gene: NA; clone size: NA; J gene: TRBJ1-3
CDR3 protein: CASSSSDPTGELFF; CDR3 DNA: TGTGCCAGTAGTTCCTCGGACCCCACCGGGGAGCTGTTTTTT; CDR3 length: 14; V gene: TRBV19; D gene: NA; clone size: once; J gene: TRBJ2-2